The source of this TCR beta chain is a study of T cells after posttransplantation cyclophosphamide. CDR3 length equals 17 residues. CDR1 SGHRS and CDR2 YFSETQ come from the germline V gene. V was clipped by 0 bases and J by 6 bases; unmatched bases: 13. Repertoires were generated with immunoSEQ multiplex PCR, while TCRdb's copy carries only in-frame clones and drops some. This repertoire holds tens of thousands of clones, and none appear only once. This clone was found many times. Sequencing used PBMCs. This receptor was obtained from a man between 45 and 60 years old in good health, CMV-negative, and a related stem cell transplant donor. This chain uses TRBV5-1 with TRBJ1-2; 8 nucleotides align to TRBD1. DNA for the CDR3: TGCGCCAGCAGCTTGGCCCTCTCTGCAGGGGGCCTGGATGGCTACACCTTC. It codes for CASSLALSAGGLDGYTF.